This T cell receptor (beta chain) was identified during a study of vaccination effects on CD4 cells after COVID-19. Study summary: The participants, recipients of two vaccine doses, got either BNT162b2 or mRNA-1273.

Using viral peptide pools, the ViraFEST assay grew out antigen-specific CD4+ T cells prior to sequencing. Isolation of CD4+ T cells took place after less than 12 days of culture. None of the vaccinated had previously contracted SARS-CoV-2, and their nucleocapsid antibodies tested negative. IL-2 medium took the place of half the medium on both days 3 and 7. In this sample, this clone turned up a few times. What it binds is unknown. The CDR3 consists of 13 residues. Per germline, CDR1 GTSNPN and CDR2 SVGIG (reference sequence). Trimming pared 0 bases from V and 7 bases from J, leaving 10 bases between. Broader study findings: Clones that were induced by infection or by vaccine showed marked contraction late after vaccination.

The data were produced by immunoSEQ multiplex PCR, yet TCRdb's version contains in-frame clones alone and is incomplete. The sample carries about 24,000 clones, over 55% recorded once. The TCR originated in a human donor who received a COVID-19 vaccine. The chain joins TRBV30 to TRBJ1-5, with TRBD1 as a possible D gene (6 bases). The specimen comprised CD4+ T cells from PBMCs cultured with HCoV-OC43 spike peptides, sampled before COVID-19 vaccination. The subset was: HCoV-OC43 spike overlapping peptide pool stimulation. This CDR3 reads CAWSVGAGQPQHF. CDR3 in DNA: TGTGCCTGGAGTGTGGGGGCAGGACAGCCCCAGCATTTT.